These T cell receptor beta chains were read from a single sample in a study of post-analysis software for immune sequencing data. TCRdb passed the PCR reads through MiXCR, listing each CDR3 protein once. The sample shows 700,000 to 800,000 distinct CDR3 sequences, 30% of them seen only once. Sequenced sample: blood. These receptors all come from a girl aged 10 to 17 with multiple sclerosis. The conserved cysteine and the conserved F or W are not part of the CDR3 here.

CDR3aa	v_gene	j_gene
ASGLVSGSSSYNEQF	TRBV12-5	TRBJ2-1
ASSPPTGGSPKNIQY	TRBV18	TRBJ2-4
AASTTTSGGNEQF	TRBV6-5	TRBJ2-1
ASSQTQAALF	TRBV6-6	TRBJ2-2
ASSVVPSVNEQF	TRBV9	TRBJ2-1
ASSSLQRQLEAF	TRBV7-9	TRBJ1-1
SVEDTRGWNTEAF	TRBV29-1	TRBJ1-1
SGIAGALAKNIQY	TRBV20-1	TRBJ2-4
ATGGYSNTGELF	TRBV6-2/TRBV6-3	TRBJ2-2
SVAPETNTGELF	TRBV29-1	TRBJ2-2
ATRDSLYSGANVLT	TRBV6-1	TRBJ2-6
ATPGGYSNQPQH	TRBV6-5	TRBJ1-5
ASSTSGADTQY	TRBV12-3/TRBV12-4	TRBJ2-3
ASTPGAGGRRFYGYT	TRBV5-5	TRBJ1-2
ASTMGLAENIQY	TRBV12-3/TRBV12-4	TRBJ2-4
AIRGSASGGYNEQF	TRBV10-3	TRBJ2-1
ATSRQGGNQPQH	TRBV15	TRBJ1-5
AIASGRASETQY	TRBV2	TRBJ2-5
ASSDPGRMNYEQY	TRBV7-2	TRBJ2-7